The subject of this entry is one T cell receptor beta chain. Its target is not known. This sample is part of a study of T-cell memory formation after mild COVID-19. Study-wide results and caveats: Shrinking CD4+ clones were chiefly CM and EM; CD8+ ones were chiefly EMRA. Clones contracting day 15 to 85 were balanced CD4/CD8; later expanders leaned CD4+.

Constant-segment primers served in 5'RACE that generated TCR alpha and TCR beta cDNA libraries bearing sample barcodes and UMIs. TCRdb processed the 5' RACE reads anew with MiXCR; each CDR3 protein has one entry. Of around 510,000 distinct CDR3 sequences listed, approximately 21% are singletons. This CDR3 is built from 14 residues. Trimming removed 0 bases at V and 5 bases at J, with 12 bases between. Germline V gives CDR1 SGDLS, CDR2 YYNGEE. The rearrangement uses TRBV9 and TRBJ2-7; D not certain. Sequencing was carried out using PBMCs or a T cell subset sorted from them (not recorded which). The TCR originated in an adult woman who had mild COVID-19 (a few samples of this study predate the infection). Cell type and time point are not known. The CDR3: CASSVDGIGNEQYF. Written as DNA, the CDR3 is TGTGCCAGCAGCGTAGATGGTATTGGGAACGAGCAGTACTTC.